This T cell receptor beta chain was captured in a study of blood T cell repertoires in COVID-19. Study at large: The United States, Italy and Spain provided the acute and convalescent COVID-19 samples.

Participant ages covered about 18 to 95 years across 25 or so US areas. The repertoire was sequenced with immunoSEQ multiplex PCR; TCRdb's copy has only in-frame clones and lacks some. The sample carries around 200,000 clones, 80% recorded once. Sequenced sample: PBMCs or T cells enriched from blood (not recorded which). This sequence originates from a woman in her thirties or forties with acute COVID-19.

The CDR3 region has the DNA TGTGCCAGCAGTTACGGGTCGGGGAACTATGGCTACACCTTC. Amino acid sequence: CASSYGSGNYGYTF. This chain joins TRBV6-5 and TRBJ1-2; D is uncertain. Trimming removed 2 bases from V and 2 bases from J, with 9 bases in between. The CDR3 contains 14 residues. Germline CDR1 and CDR2: MNHEY and SVGAGI.